The 32 T cell receptor beta chains presented below share a single source sample, sequenced in a study of CD8 T cells in ankylosing spondylitis. TCRdb reprocessed the 5' RACE reads with MiXCR, giving one entry per CDR3 protein. Of a few hundred thousand distinct CDR3 sequences in the sample, 18% were seen once. The source material was blood, either unsorted or a sorted T cell fraction (not recorded which). Every receptor here comes from a male donor with ankylosing spondylitis or in good health (not recorded which).

This clonotype was counted only a few times. The chain is built from TRBV10-3 and TRBJ1-1, with no clear D. This CDR3 is built from 12 residues. Germline V gene sequence: CDR1 ENHRY, CDR2 SYGVKD. V dropped 8 bases and J dropped 1 base, with 8 bases sitting between them. Here the CDR3 reads CAIGHGNTEAFF. The CDR3 DNA follows: TGTGCCATCGGCCACGGGAACACTGAAGCTTTCTTT.

This clonotype was counted between two and nine times. J is TRBJ2-7 and V is TRBV18, with TRBD1 identical over 10 bases. The V and J ends lost 0 bases and 3 bases, in that order; junction bases with no gene match: 5. CDR1 and CDR2 from the germline V gene are KGHSH and LQKENI. The CDR3 extends over 16 amino acids. The CDR3 DNA reads TGTGCCAGCTCACCACCGACTTGGACAGGGGGCTACGAGCAGTACTTC. This encodes CASSPPTWTGGYEQYF.

The CDR3 protein is CASRCLQGGADTQYF. The CDR3 bases are TGTGCAAGTCGCTGCCTCCAGGGGGGGGCAGATACGCAGTATTTT. The rearrangement links TRBV12-2 to TRBJ2-3; the table calls TRBD1, which could not be checked here. TRBV12-2 is given as a pseudogene. This CDR3 is built from 15 residues.

This clonotype was counted between two and nine times. This chain joins TRBV7-6 and TRBJ2-5; tentative D call: TRBD2 (7 bases). V lost 0 bases and J lost 4, with 12 bases in between. Germline V gene lookup returns CDR1 SGHVS and CDR2 FNYEAQ. This CDR3 region has 15 residues. CDR3 bases: TGTGCCAGCAGCTTAGCGGGGGGGCTCATAGAGACCCAGTACTTC. Protein: CASSLAGGLIETQYF.

In its sample, this clonotype was seen a few times. This rearrangement joins TRBV4-1 to TRBJ2-3, with 8 bases identical to TRBD2. This CDR3 is built from 17 residues. CDR1 is MGHRA, CDR2 YSYEKL, per germline. V was clipped by 5 bases and J by 2 bases; unmatched bases: 12. CDR3 amino acids: CASSLGEILAVTDTQYF. DNA of the CDR3: TGCGCCAGCAGCTTAGGAGAAATACTAGCGGTCACAGATACGCAGTATTTT.

This clonotype was observed a few times. The J gene is TRBJ2-5, the V gene TRBV7-9; possibly TRBD1 or TRBD2 for D (5 bases each). The V end lost 1 base, the J end lost 3 bases, and 12 bases lay between the germline ends. The CDR3 consists of 15 residues. Looked up from germline, CDR1 is SEHNR and CDR2 is FQNEAQ (reference sequence). The CDR3 is CASSLGGAREETQYF. CDR3 sequence (DNA): TGTGCCAGCAGCTTAGGAGGGGCGAGGGAAGAGACCCAGTACTTC.

The V call is TRBV10-3, the J call TRBJ2-1, with 11 bases matching TRBD2. The CDR3 is 16 residues long. CDR1 ENHRY and CDR2 SYGVKD come from the germline V gene. Germline trimming cut 5 bases from V and 5 bases from J; bases unmatched to any gene: 8. This CDR3 reads CAISFSGRAEDNEQFF. CDR3 nucleotides: TGTGCCATCAGTTTTAGCGGGAGGGCCGAAGACAATGAGCAGTTCTTC.

The chain links TRBV29-1 to TRBJ1-1, with 10 bases fitting TRBD1. J gave up 4 bases and V 5 bases, and 4 bases lay outside the gene matches. Germline CDR1 reads SQVTM; CDR2 reads ANQGSEA. The CDR3 is 13 residues long. The CDR3 DNA sequence: TGCAGCGTTAGAGACAGGGGGCCCACTGAAGCTTTCTTT. This encodes CSVRDRGPTEAFF.

This clonotype was recorded a few times. The J gene is TRBJ2-1, the V gene TRBV13; 8 bases fit TRBD1. This CDR3 has 16 amino acids. Germline loops: CDR1 PRHDT, CDR2 FYEKMQ (reference sequence). V shed 5 bases and J 6 bases; nucleotides not matched to a gene: 12. CDR3 coding DNA: TGTGCCAGCAGCCCACAGGGACCCCAGGGGGCCAATGAGCAGTTCTTC. Its protein is CASSPQGPQGANEQFF.

The table lists this clonotype with a few counts. The chain carries TRBV4-1 and TRBJ2-3; weak D call: TRBD2 (6 bases). Germline CDR1 reads MGHRA; CDR2 reads YSYEKL. The CDR3 contains 15 residues. The germline V and J ends were trimmed by 5 bases and 1 base, with 13 bases remaining between them. The CDR3 region has the DNA TGCGCCAGCAGCTCATTAGCGGAAGGCACAGATACGCAGTATTTT. This encodes CASSSLAEGTDTQYF.

This clonotype was seen a few times. The gene calls are TRBV6-1 and TRBJ2-1; 8 bases map to TRBD1. Trimming at V came to 6 bases and at J to 7 bases, leaving 8 bases not matched to a gene. The CDR3 runs to 14 residues. Looked up from germline, CDR1 is MNHNS and CDR2 is SASEGT. CDR3 loop: CASSNGDRRNEQFF. CDR3 bases: TGTGCCAGCAGCAACGGGGACAGGAGGAATGAGCAGTTCTTC.

The sample holds many counts of this clonotype. V and J are TRBV27 and TRBJ2-3; D unresolved. Germline CDR1 MNHEY, CDR2 SMNVEV (reference sequence). The CDR3 covers 14 residues. V was trimmed by 4 bases and J by 0 bases, leaving 8 bases between them. The CDR3 loop reads CASSYYPSTDTQYF. CDR3 in DNA: TGTGCCAGCAGTTACTACCCTAGCACAGATACGCAGTATTTT.

The genes are TRBV9 and TRBJ2-7; D gene uncertain. CDR1 and CDR2 from the germline V gene are SGDLS and YYNGEE. The CDR3 sequence is 13 residues long. V was trimmed by 1 base and J by 3 bases, leaving 8 bases between them. The CDR3 loop is CASSVSLGYEQYF. The CDR3 nucleotides are TGTGCCAGCAGCGTAAGTTTGGGCTACGAGCAGTACTTC.

This clonotype was counted only a few times. V and J are TRBV3-1 and TRBJ2-4, with TRBD2 identical over 10 bases. CDR3 length: 18 amino acids. Germline assignment: CDR1 LGHDT and CDR2 YNNKEL (reference sequence). V gave up 3 bases and J gave up 1 base; unmatched junction bases: 9. CDR3 DNA: TGTGCCAGCAGCCACACTTCTAGCGGGAGAGAGGCCAAAAACATTCAGTACTTC. It is translated as CASSHTSSGREAKNIQYF.

In its sample, this clonotype was seen a few times. This chain uses TRBV15 with TRBJ2-4, with 9 positions matching TRBD2. Germline assignment: CDR1 LNHNV and CDR2 YYDKDF (reference sequence). There are 20 residues in the CDR3. Trimming at V came to 2 bases and at J to 8 bases, leaving 22 bases not matched to a gene. The CDR3 nucleotides are TGTGCCACCAGCAGACCCCCCCGAGCGGGAGGTTGGATACGTTGGCACATTCAGTACTTC. This gives the protein CATSRPPRAGGWIRWHIQYF.

This clonotype was detected many times. This rearrangement joins TRBV28 to TRBJ2-5; no definite D call. The CDR3 contains 12 residues. The germline gives CDR1 MDHEN, CDR2 SYDVKM. The ends were cut back, 2 bases at V and 7 bases at J, with 8 bases in the middle. The CDR3 loop reads CASSLLGRTQYF. Written as DNA, the CDR3 is TGTGCCAGCAGTTTACTAGGAAGGACCCAGTACTTC.

In this sample, this clonotype turned up a few times. The chain recombines TRBV3-1 with TRBJ2-5; D is undetermined. Germline V gene data show CDR1 as LGHDT and CDR2 as YNNKEL (reference sequence). This CDR3 is built from 15 residues. V shed 2 bases and J shed 0 bases, with 10 bases lying between them. This CDR3 reads CASSQPTTYQETQYF. DNA for the CDR3: TGTGCCAGCAGCCAACCAACTACGTACCAAGAGACCCAGTACTTC.

This clonotype was picked up many times. The CDR3 here is CASSLDFLVSVYNEQFF. The CDR3 DNA is TGTGCCAGCAGCTTAGATTTTTTAGTCTCGGTCTACAATGAGCAGTTCTTC. This chain uses TRBV11-2 with TRBJ2-1; D gene ambiguous. CDR3 size: 17 residues. V was clipped by 0 bases and J by 3 bases, with 15 bases between them. Germline CDR1 reads SGHAT; CDR2 reads FQNNGV.

This clonotype was counted a few times. The chain combines TRBV5-5 with TRBJ2-2; weak D call: TRBD2 (5 bases). Trimming pared 3 bases from V and 1 base from J, leaving 7 bases between. The CDR3 extends over 14 amino acids. Germline V lookup: CDR1 SGHKS, CDR2 YYEKEE (reference sequence). DNA of the CDR3: TGTGCCAGCAGCTCCGAGGGGAACACCGGGGAGCTGTTTTTT. It encodes CASSSEGNTGELFF.

The V call is TRBV27, the J call TRBJ2-3; D is uncertain. Per germline, CDR1 MNHEY and CDR2 SMNVEV (reference sequence). CDR3 length: 13 amino acids. Trimming took 4 bases from V and 1 from J, leaving 6 bases between them. Here the CDR3 DNA reads TGTGCCAGCAGTTCCTGGGGCACAGATACGCAGTATTTT. This sequence encodes CASSSWGTDTQYF.

The rearrangement joins TRBV10-3 to TRBJ2-2, with TRBD1 matching over 8 bases. J lost 2 bases, V lost 5 bases, and 16 bases had no gene match. CDR1 is ENHRY, CDR2 SYGVKD, per germline. This CDR3 has 19 amino acids. The CDR3 region has the DNA TGTGCCATCAGTCAGACAGGGGCCTACGCTCTGATAAACACCGGGGAGCTGTTTTTT. This sequence encodes CAISQTGAYALINTGELFF.

This clonotype was detected only a few times. The V gene is TRBV3-1, the J gene TRBJ2-3, with unresolved D. The CDR3 consists of 15 residues. CDR1 and CDR2 (germline): LGHDT, YNNKEL (reference sequence). V gave up 0 bases and J gave up 4 bases, with 11 bases separating them. The CDR3 coding sequence is TGTGCCAGCAGCCAAGAAAGAGACCCCGCAGATACGCAGTATTTT. Protein sequence: CASSQERDPADTQYF.

This clonotype was seen at least ten times. The chain combines TRBV7-6 with TRBJ2-7; 7 positions agree with TRBD2. V gave up 4 bases and J gave up 1 base; unmatched junction bases: 1. The CDR3 contains 13 residues. The germline gives CDR1 SGHVS, CDR2 FNYEAQ. CDR3 in DNA: TGTGCCAGCAGCTGGGGACTATCCTACGAGCAGTACTTC. Protein product: CASSWGLSYEQYF.

The chain couples TRBV5-1 to TRBJ2-1, with 10 positions matching TRBD2. Germline lookup yields CDR1 SGHRS and CDR2 YFSETQ. The J segment lost 8 bases and the V segment lost 6 bases, leaving 8 bases of the junction unmatched. This CDR3 has 14 residues. The CDR3 is CASTGTSAIDEQFF. For the CDR3, the DNA is TGCGCCAGCACCGGGACTAGCGCAATAGATGAGCAGTTCTTC.

The chain is built from TRBV7-6 and TRBJ1-2, with TRBD1 as a possible D gene (6 bases). CDR3 length: 17 amino acids. Deletions cut 4 bases from V and 4 bases from J, with 22 bases between. Germline CDR1 is SGHVS and CDR2 is FNYEAQ. In nucleotides, the CDR3 is TGTGCCAGCAGCTCTGTCCTCGGGACATTTGACAGCTATGGCTACACCTTC. It is translated as CASSSVLGTFDSYGYTF.

The genes are TRBV3-1 and TRBJ2-1, with D possibly being TRBD2 (5 bases). Germline values: CDR1 LGHDT, CDR2 YNNKEL (reference sequence). The V gene lost 6 bases and the J gene lost 8 bases, with 20 bases spanning the gap. This CDR3 has 15 residues. The CDR3 DNA follows: TGTGCCAGCAGTCACGCGGAGGCTATGGACCATGAGCAGTTCTTC. Translation gives CASSHAEAMDHEQFF.

The genes are TRBV11-2 and TRBJ2-3; 8 bases agree with TRBD2. The junction had 9 bases not matched to a gene; V was cut back by 5 bases and J by 2 bases. The germline V gene has CDR1 SGHAT and CDR2 FQNNGV. This CDR3 has 16 amino acids. CDR3 in DNA: TGTGCCAGCAGCCACATGGTAGCGGGGTTCACAGATACGCAGTATTTT. Encoded protein: CASSHMVAGFTDTQYF.

The chain combines TRBV4-2 with TRBJ2-5; no definite D call. Trimming stripped 1 base from V and 4 bases from J, with 7 bases between. This CDR3 is 13 amino acids long. Per the germline V gene, CDR1 is LGHNA and CDR2 is YNFKEQ. CDR3 in DNA: TGTGCCAGCAGCCAAGGTCCGGGAGAGACCCAGTACTTC. Amino acid sequence: CASSQGPGETQYF.

The V gene is TRBV28, the J gene TRBJ2-5, with 12 bases fitting TRBD2. With V trimmed by 3 bases and J by 2 bases, 7 bases remained unmatched. CDR1 is MDHEN and CDR2 is SYDVKM in the germline V gene. This CDR3 is built from 17 residues. CDR3 bases: TGTGCCAGCAGTTTCTACGGGACTAGCGGGCTTCAAGAGACCCAGTACTTC. Translated, it gives CASSFYGTSGLQETQYF.

This clonotype was detected a few times. The V call is TRBV25-1, the J call TRBJ2-7, with 7 bases aligning to TRBD2. The CDR3 runs to 12 residues. V lost 5 bases and J lost 6; bases outside the gene matches: 4. The germline gives CDR1 MGHDK, CDR2 SYGVNS. Here the CDR3 DNA reads TGTGCCAGCAGTTATAGCGGGTCCGAGCAGTACTTC. Translated: CASSYSGSEQYF.

There are a few counts of this clonotype. The V gene is TRBV7-9, the J gene TRBJ2-1, with D perhaps matching TRBD1 or TRBD2 (5 bases each). The CDR3 has 14 residues. V was clipped by 0 bases and J by 10 bases, with 13 bases between them. CDR1 and CDR2 from the germline V gene are SEHNR and FQNEAQ (reference sequence). In DNA form, the CDR3 reads TGTGCCAGCAGCTTAGCGGGGGTACCGCAGGAGCAGTTCTTC. Protein: CASSLAGVPQEQFF.

The chain combines TRBV9 with TRBJ2-3, with D tentatively TRBD2 (7 bases). With 2 bases removed from V and 6 bases from J, the gap between germline ends came to 16 bases. Germline CDR1 is SGDLS and CDR2 is YYNGEE. This CDR3 comprises 15 residues. CDR3 nucleotide sequence: TGTGCCAGCAGCGTCTGGGCGGGGGCCGAGGATACGCAGTATTTT. Protein product: CASSVWAGAEDTQYF.